The 8 T cell receptor beta chains reported below all come from one sample, sequenced in a study of T cells in Graves' hyperthyroidism and ophthalmopathy (dated by TCRdb to between 2019 and 2020). Libraries were built with multiplex PCR. The sequencer was an Illumina HiSeq 2000. The TCR beta CDR3 regions were amplified from the RNA transcripts. The TCR CDR3 was subjected to a first round of RT-PCR using the HTBI primer set and the Qiagen OneStep RT-PCR kit. Using fastp trimming at Q25 and MiXCR clonotype assembly, TCRdb reanalyzed the public sequencing data and kept in-frame beta chains. Rows are unified per CDR3 protein, each entry keeping the most common DNA and genes. The sample table lists a few hundred thousand distinct CDR3 sequences, roughly 15% of them with a count of one. Approximately 20% of the sample is taken by the ten largest. The sample consisted of blood. The origin of the receptors is an older woman with Graves' ophthalmopathy.

In regard to this clonotype: A clone one base away is much larger, so this may be a read error. Here the CDR3 omits its conserved ending phenylalanine or tryptophan, so a read error is the likely source. This chain uses TRBV28 with TRBJ2-1; D is uncertain. V gave up 7 bases and J gave up 4 bases, with 11 bases separating them. Germline CDR1 is MDHEN and CDR2 is SYDVKM. The CDR3 totals 13 residues. CDR3 DNA sequence: TGTGCCAGCAAGGGTCGGCATTACAATGAGCAGTTCCTC. It is translated as CASKGRHYNEQFL.

The sample holds many counts of this clonotype. This chain joins TRBV6-1 and TRBJ1-1, with 8 bases matching TRBD1. There are 14 residues in the CDR3. V lost 5 bases and J lost 6; bases outside the gene matches: 8. Germline V gives CDR1 MNHNS, CDR2 SASEGT. CDR3 sequence reads: CASSMTGEKAEAFF. Written as DNA, the CDR3 is TGTGCCAGCAGTATGACAGGGGAAAAGGCTGAAGCTTTCTTT.

On this clonotype itself: This may stem from a read error, because a much larger clone lies one nucleotide away. V is TRBV6-1 and J is TRBJ1-1; D is unresolved. CDR3 length equals 13 residues. Trimming shortened V by 2 bases and J by 3 bases, and 7 bases separated the two germline ends. CDR1 is MNHNS and CDR2 is SASEGT in the germline V gene. The CDR3 protein is CASSELGDTEAFF. The CDR3 region has the DNA TGTGCCAGCAGTGAATTGGGTGACACTGAAGCTTTCTTT.

At least ten counts were recorded for this clonotype. This chain connects TRBV28 to TRBJ2-1; maybe TRBD2 (5 bases). The ends were cut back, 6 bases at V and 5 bases at J, with 23 bases in the middle. The CDR3 covers 17 residues. Germline V gives CDR1 MDHEN, CDR2 SYDVKM. The CDR3 nucleotides are TGTGCCAGCAGAACGATCTTTAAGGGAGACCCCCACAATGAGCAGTTCTTC. Protein product: CASRTIFKGDPHNEQFF.

Points on this clonotype: Being one base from a much bigger clone, this may be a read error. The genes are TRBV6-5 and TRBJ2-7, with TRBD1 identical over 10 bases. This CDR3 spans 15 amino acids. Trimming removed 2 bases from V and 5 bases from J; junction bases left unmatched: 6. Germline V lookup: CDR1 MNHEY, CDR2 SVGAGI. CDR3 residues: CASSYKTGGRDEQYF. CDR3 DNA sequence: TGTGCCAGCAGTTACAAGACAGGGGGCCGGGACGAGCAGTACTTC.

The chain uses TRBV28 and TRBJ1-4; 7 bases align to TRBD1. The CDR3 is 15 residues long. Germline-derived CDR1 and CDR2 are MDHEN and SYDVKM. V lost 6 bases and J lost 5; bases outside the gene matches: 9. This CDR3 reads CASRTPGQSNEKLFF. CDR3 coding DNA: TGTGCCAGCAGAACCCCGGGACAGTCCAATGAAAAACTGTTTTTT.

This clonotype was observed many times. The rearrangement uses TRBV30 and TRBJ1-5; D not certain. The CDR3 runs to 13 residues. Germline CDR1 and CDR2: GTSNPN and SVGIG (reference sequence). Trimming cost V 1 base and J 11 bases, with 15 bases left between them. In nucleotides, the CDR3 is TGTGCCTGGAGTGGTTCCGCCGAATCGTCCCAGCATTTT. It is translated as CAWSGSAESSQHF.

This chain links TRBV7-9 with TRBJ2-7; perhaps TRBD1 as D (6 bases). Trimming pared 10 bases from V and 2 bases from J, leaving 15 bases between. The CDR3 is made up of 13 amino acids. The germline gives CDR1 SEHNR, CDR2 FQNEAQ (reference sequence). The CDR3 coding sequence is TGTGCCACAGCATCGGGACAAGCCTACGAGCAGTACTTC. Its protein is CATASGQAYEQYF.